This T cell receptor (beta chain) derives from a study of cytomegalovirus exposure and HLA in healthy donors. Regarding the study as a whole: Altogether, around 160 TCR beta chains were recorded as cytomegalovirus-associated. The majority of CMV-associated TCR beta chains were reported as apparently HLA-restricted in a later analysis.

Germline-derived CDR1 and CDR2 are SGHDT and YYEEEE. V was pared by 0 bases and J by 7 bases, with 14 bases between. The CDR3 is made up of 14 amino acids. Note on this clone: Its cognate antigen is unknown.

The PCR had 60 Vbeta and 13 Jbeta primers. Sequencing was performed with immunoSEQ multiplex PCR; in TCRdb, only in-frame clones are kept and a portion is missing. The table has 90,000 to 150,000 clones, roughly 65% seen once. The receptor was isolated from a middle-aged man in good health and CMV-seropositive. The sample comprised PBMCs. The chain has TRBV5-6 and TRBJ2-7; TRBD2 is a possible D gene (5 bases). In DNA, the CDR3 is TGTGCCAGCAGCTTGGGCTACGGGGTTGGAGAGCAGTACTTC. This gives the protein CASSLGYGVGEQYF.